This TCR beta chain was profiled in a study of OX40 agonist ivuxolimab in advanced cancers. In the study overall: Ivuxolimab was an agonistic, fully human IgG2 monoclonal antibody directed against OX40 (CD134), a costimulatory receptor. The paper describes the monotherapy dose-escalation part (N ≈ 52 patients) of the phase I trial of ivuxolimab. Prior anti-PD-1, anti-PD-L1 or anti-CTLA-4 therapy was permitted, and checkpoint inhibitors had been received by roughly two fifths of dose-escalation patients. The dose-escalation cohort was around 83% male with a mean age of approximately 59 years, ranging from roughly 23 to 90. Intravenous ivuxolimab was administered to patients every 2 weeks at six dose levels: 0.01, 0.1, 0.3, 1.5, 3 and 10 mg/kg. Of the roughly 52 dose-escalation patients, hepatocellular carcinoma was present in 19, melanoma in some 15, renal cell carcinoma in 9 and head and neck cancer in 9. Partial responses were achieved by three dose-escalation patients, of whom one had hepatocellular carcinoma and two had cutaneous melanoma. Peripheral TCRbeta sequencing aimed to test whether ivuxolimab altered TCR sequence diversity and caused clonal T-cell expansion. General findings and caveats noted by the study authors: In partial responders in the 0.1-3.0 mg/kg groups, normalized peripheral clonal expansion was found to be among the lowest, especially among CD8+ T cells. At doses of 0.1 to 3.0 mg/kg, clonal expansion of both CD4+ and CD8+ blood T cells was observed from baseline to week 6. The antigen specificity of the peripheral T cells that underwent clonal expansion was not determined. Low levels of normalized T-cell clonal expansion were also seen in some patients who did not respond. On average, CD8+ T cells showed more expanded clones than CD4+ T cells after ivuxolimab.

From its cysteine to its phenylalanine, the CDR3 spans 14 amino acids. Left in the record is the CDR3 DNA by itself, 42 bases read in frame from the first base. V lost 2 bases and J lost 5 bases; the stretch between them is 10 bases long. The germline V gene encodes CDR1 MNHEY and CDR2 SVGAGI. The trial excluded patients who had a history of autoimmune disease or who were on systemic immunosuppression. In every dose cohort, peripheral blood was drawn for TCR sequencing at baseline, cycle 4 day 1, and cycle 7 day 1. The samples were taken from a phase I, first-in-human, multicenter, open-label dose-escalation trial of ivuxolimab. Adults with locally advanced or metastatic melanoma, renal cell, hepatocellular, or head and neck squamous cell carcinoma were enrolled in the trial. Before TCR sequencing, CD4+ T cells and CD8+ T cells were sorted from peripheral blood as separate populations. To sequence the TCRbeta CDR3 region, genomic DNA was isolated from the sorted cells. TCRbeta CDR3 regions were sequenced using the immunoSEQ Assay. TCRdb took over this immuneACCESS table, retaining in-frame rearrangements with V and J assigned. Such tables are incomplete; in checked studies, under half of the missing clones stem from an unresolved V gene, and the remainder is unexplained. In all, the sample holds some 80,000 clones, and roughly 80% of those were seen once. Under 8% of the sample is taken by the ten largest.

This clone was picked up a small number of times. Its target antigen remains unknown. No much larger clone is present one base from it, and per-base qualities are unavailable. This chain is built from TRBV6-5 and TRBJ2-1, and perhaps TRBD1 as D gene, on 5 matching bases. The sequenced sample was CD4+ or CD8+ T cells sorted from blood, obtained in a trial of the OX40 agonist ivuxolimab. The source is an adult with an advanced solid tumor such as melanoma, head and neck, liver or kidney cancer. The DNA reads TGTGCCAGCAGTTACCTCCAGGGCAACAATGAGCAGTTCTTC. It codes for CASSYLQGNNEQFF.